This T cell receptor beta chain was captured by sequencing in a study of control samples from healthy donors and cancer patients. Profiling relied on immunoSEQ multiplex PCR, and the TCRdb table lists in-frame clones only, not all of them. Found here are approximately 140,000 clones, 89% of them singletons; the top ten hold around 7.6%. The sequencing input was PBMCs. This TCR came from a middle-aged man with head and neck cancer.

In nucleotides, the CDR3 is TGTGCCAGCAGTGGAAGCGGGGCGAACACCGGGGAGCTGTTTTTT. Its translation: CASSGSGANTGELFF. The rearrangement joins TRBV2 to TRBJ2-2, with TRBD2 identical over 7 bases. Looked up from germline, CDR1 is SNHLY and CDR2 is FYNNEI. The junction had 2 bases not matched to a gene; V was cut back by 4 bases and J by 0 bases. This CDR3 contains 15 residues.